This T cell receptor beta chain is drawn from a study of T cell responses to AZD1222 COVID-19 vaccine (dated by TCRdb to the early 2020s). About the investigation overall: AZD1222 recipients given second doses at about 4 weeks or at about 12 weeks were pooled, since spike-specific TCR depth and breadth were not found to differ between the two schedules. A total of roughly 240 trial participants underwent TCR sequencing, of whom 200 to 220 received two doses of AZD1222 and some 25 received two doses of the MenACWY control vaccine. Trial participants were enrolled into age subgroups of 18-55, 56-69 and 70-plus years, which contained 148, 28 and 57 TCR-sequenced participants, respectively.

The sample's time point label is to be understood as: baseline before first vaccination. The vaccinee samples were drawn from two UK trials, COV001 and COV002, one of which was a single-blind randomized controlled phase 2/3 trial testing AZD1222 (ChAdOx1 nCoV-19) in healthy adults. For TCRbeta chain sequencing, PBMC samples were collected from trial participants at day 0 and at day 28 after the second dose. Concerning this clone itself: Its antigen is still unknown. No much larger clonotype is one base removed from it; base qualities were not supplied.

V is clipped by 2 bases and J by 4 bases, and the sequence between their germline boundaries is 8 bases long. Looking up the germline V gene (reference sequence) yields CDR1 SEHNR and CDR2 FQNEAQ. The CDR3 runs 13 amino acids, cysteine and phenylalanine included. The sequence is cut down to CDR3 DNA, 39 bases in frame from base 1. The research as a whole found: A significant rise in spike-specific TCR breadth and depth was observed after two AZD1222 doses relative to day 0 and relative to MenACWY recipients. In the small 56-69-year group, the increase in depth fell short of significance, most likely because of low power. Because no day 14 peak-response samples were available, the repertoires could be characterized only after the peak T cell response. Participants were mostly white British and included more females than males, and it was suggested by the authors that clonal diversity may have been underestimated. The whole spike protein was spanned by vaccine-associated CD4 TCRs, and dominant responses were seen in regions 160-218 and 743-854. Only six or seven AZD1222 recipients were SARS-CoV-2 seropositive at baseline, limiting conclusions about previously exposed vaccinees. Reportedly, almost half of the unique spike-specific TCRs recognized epitopes lying outside the regions that are mutated in the B.1.351 and B.1.1.7 variants.

The CDR3 regions of human TCRbeta chains were analyzed by immunosequencing. As for the original processing: Repertoire TCRs were matched against a reference library of SARS-CoV-2-specific TCRs generated with the MIRA antigen-specificity platform. Breadth was defined as the fraction of unique TCRs that were SARS-CoV-2-associated, and depth was defined as the fraction of total T cells that were SARS-CoV-2-associated. Using the MIRA data, each spike-specific TCR was assigned both to the spike region to which the TCR was reactive and to a CD4 or CD8 class. Log10-transformed breadth and depth values were compared by one-way ANOVA with Sidak's multiple comparisons tests. Held by TCRdb, this immuneACCESS table contains in-frame sequences only and omits some clones. Under half of the omission traces to an unresolved V gene where checked; the cause of the rest is unknown. That table supplies the V and J calls and clone size; D and trimming were determined from the DNA. The sample data list approximately 110,000 clones, and around 90% of these were observed just once. The ten largest clones capture approximately 1.1% of the sample.

The TCR sequence derives from an adult in good health. The sample here was peripheral blood, taken on day 0 of AZD1222 vaccination. This chain is built from TRBV7-9 and TRBJ1-2; the D segment could be TRBD1, given 5 matching bases. The DNA sequence reads TGTGCCAGCAGCTTAAGAGGGGCCTATGGCTACACCTTC. It encodes CASSLRGAYGYTF. Outside the CDR3, residues come from the reference TRBV7-9 and TRBJ1-2 proteins, so the full variable domain is: DTGVSQNPRHKITKRGQNVTFRCDPISEHNRLYWYRQTLGQGPEFLTYFQNEAQLEKSRLLSDRFSAERPKGSFSTLEIQRTEQGDSAMYLCASSLRGAYGYTFGSGTRLTVV.